The 28 T cell receptor beta chains listed next were all sequenced from one sample in a study of T cell repertoires in cytomegalovirus infection. TCRdb independently ran MiXCR on the reads; one entry per CDR3 protein. The sample includes nearly 550,000 distinct CDR3 sequences, about 17% seen only once; the top ten take more than 20%. Sample: CD8+ T cells from PBMCs. The source of these receptors is a human donor in good health (CMV status not recorded). Some clones in this sample may be carry-over from other donors' samples.

This clonotype turned up a few times. The chain employs TRBV13 and TRBJ2-4; tentative D call: TRBD2 (6 bases). CDR1 PRHDT and CDR2 FYEKMQ come from the germline V gene (reference sequence). V was clipped by 5 bases and J by 6 bases, with 14 bases between them. The CDR3 covers 14 residues. CDR3 residues: CASSPNGRGNIQYF. The CDR3 DNA reads TGTGCCAGCAGCCCCAACGGGAGAGGAAACATTCAGTACTTC. Drawing the rest from reference TRBV13 and TRBJ2-4, the complete variable domain is AAGVIQSPRHLIKEKRETATLKCYPIPRHDTVYWYQQGPGQDPQFLISFYEKMQSDKGSIPDRFSAQQFSDYHSELNMSSLELGDSALYFCASSPNGRGNIQYFGAGTRLSVL.

This clonotype has ten or more counts. The rearrangement uses TRBV7-9 and TRBJ1-4, with 7 bases lining up with TRBD1. J was trimmed by 6 bases and V by 6 bases; bases with no gene match: 4. Per germline, CDR1 SEHNR and CDR2 FQNEAQ (reference sequence). The CDR3 length is 13 residues. CDR3 residues: CASRTTGDEKLFF. For the CDR3, the DNA is TGTGCCAGCAGAACAACAGGGGATGAAAAACTGTTTTTT. The complete variable domain, with remaining parts taken from reference TRBV7-9 and TRBJ1-4, reads DTGVSQNPRHKITKRGQNVTFRCDPISEHNRLYWYRQTLGQGPEFLTYFQNEAQLEKSRLLSDRFSAERPKGSFSTLEIQRTEQGDSAMYLCASRTTGDEKLFFGSGTQLSVL.

This clonotype was picked up many times. V is TRBV6-6 and J is TRBJ1-5; 8 bases are a match to TRBD1. V shed 8 bases, J shed 1 base, and the junction held 4 bases outside the gene matches. The CDR3 is made up of 14 amino acids. CDR1 and CDR2 from the germline V gene are MNHNY and SVGAGI (reference sequence). CDR3 amino acids: CASGGQASNQPQHF. For the CDR3, the DNA is TGTGCCAGCGGGGGACAGGCAAGCAATCAGCCCCAGCATTTT.

This clonotype was counted many times. DNA for the CDR3: TGTGCCAGCAGCTCCTGGGAAGTTTACGAGCAGTACTTC. It yields the protein CASSSWEVYEQYF. The chain combines TRBV7-2 with TRBJ2-7; D not certain. The CDR3 sequence is 13 residues long. Germline V gene lookup returns CDR1 SGHTA and CDR2 FQGNSA. The V end was cut by 4 bases, the J end by 4 bases, with 11 bases between.

The sample holds many counts of this clonotype. The rearrangement links TRBV7-6 to TRBJ2-1, with 8 bases aligning to TRBD2. Germline CDR1 and CDR2: SGHVS and FNYEAQ. The V segment lost 3 bases and the J segment 5 bases; nucleotides outside the gene matches: 6. This CDR3 is built from 15 residues. CDR3 sequence (DNA): TGTGCCAGCAGCTTTCGGGGGGGCACACACAATGAGCAGTTCTTC. It yields the protein CASSFRGGTHNEQFF. Using reference TRBV7-6 and TRBJ2-1 for the parts outside the CDR3, the full variable domain is GAGVSQSPRYKVTKRGQDVALRCDPISGHVSLYWYRQALGQGPEFLTYFNYEAQQDKSGLPNDRFSAERPEGSISTLTIQRTEQRDSAMYRCASSFRGGTHNEQFFGPGTRLTVL.

This clonotype has a count of ten or more. The gene calls are TRBV5-6 and TRBJ2-1; perhaps TRBD1 as D (5 bases). The CDR3 length is 13 residues. The germline CDR1 and CDR2 sequences are SGHDT and YYEEEE. V lost 0 bases and J 5 bases, leaving 6 bases between the germline ends. The chain's CDR3 is CASSLGTNNEQFF. CDR3 coding DNA: TGTGCCAGCAGCTTGGGGACAAACAATGAGCAGTTCTTC. The full variable domain, completed using reference TRBV5-6 and TRBJ2-1, is DAGVTQSPTHLIKTRGQQVTLRCSPKSGHDTVSWYQQALGQGPQFIFQYYEEEERQRGNFPDRFSGHQFPNYSSELNVNALLLGDSALYLCASSLGTNNEQFFGPGTRLTVL.

The chain uses TRBV9 and TRBJ1-5; 7 positions agree with TRBD1. CDR1 and CDR2 from the germline V gene are SGDLS and YYNGEE. The CDR3 has 18 residues. The V gene end was trimmed by 0 bases and the J gene end by 0 bases; junction bases not matched to a gene: 9. The CDR3 reads CASSVGQGGPYSNQPQHF. The CDR3 coding sequence is TGTGCCAGCAGCGTAGGGCAGGGGGGCCCTTATAGCAATCAGCCCCAGCATTTT. Full variable domain (outside the CDR3, taken from reference TRBV9 and TRBJ1-5): DSGVTQTPKHLITATGQRVTLRCSPRSGDLSVYWYQQSLDQGLQFLIQYYNGEERAKGNILERFSAQQFPDLHSELNLSSLELGDSALYFCASSVGQGGPYSNQPQHFGDGTRLSIL.

This clonotype appeared a few times. The rearrangement joins TRBV20-1 to TRBJ1-1, with D perhaps TRBD1 (6 bases). Germline-derived CDR1 and CDR2 are DFQATT and SNEGSKA (reference sequence). V lost 0 bases, J lost 0 bases, and 11 bases lay in between. The CDR3 consists of 15 residues. The CDR3 protein is CSAREPGTLNTEAFF. DNA of the CDR3: TGCAGTGCTAGAGAGCCGGGGACATTGAACACTGAAGCTTTCTTT.

V is TRBV9 and J is TRBJ2-5; perhaps TRBD1 as D (5 bases). The CDR3 contains 16 residues. Trimming cost V 0 bases and J 1 base, with 13 bases left between them. Germline CDR1 and CDR2: SGDLS and YYNGEE. This CDR3 is CASSVARTSSQETQYF. CDR3 DNA sequence: TGTGCCAGCAGCGTAGCCAGGACATCGAGCCAAGAGACCCAGTACTTC.

This clonotype occurred many times. In DNA form, the CDR3 reads TGTGCCAGCAGGCACAGGGTGGATGAGACCCAGTACTTC. Translating it yields CASRHRVDETQYF. This chain uses TRBV7-9 with TRBJ2-5, with D possibly TRBD1 on 6 matching bases. The CDR3 has 13 amino acids. Trimming shortened V by 6 bases and J by 5 bases, and 13 bases separated the two germline ends. Germline CDR1 and CDR2: SEHNR and FQNEAQ (reference sequence).

The chain couples TRBV28 to TRBJ1-2; the match to TRBD1 covers 8 bases. Germline CDR1 and CDR2: MDHEN and SYDVKM. This CDR3 has 17 residues. V was pared by 10 bases and J by 3 bases, with 19 bases of the junction left unmatched. CDR3 nucleotides: TGTGCCAACATAACGGGACCAGGGGACAGGAGCCACTATGGCTACACCTTC. It is translated as CANITGPGDRSHYGYTF.

V usage is TRBV30 and J usage is TRBJ1-1; D remains unclear. V lost 3 bases, J lost 1 base, and 18 bases lay in between. The CDR3 spans 16 residues. Germline CDR1 reads GTSNPN; CDR2 reads SVGIG (reference sequence). The CDR3 DNA reads as TGTGCCTGGAGAACGGATTTGTACAGTTGGAACACTGAAGCTTTCTTT. Protein: CAWRTDLYSWNTEAFF.

As to this clonotype: A much larger clone lies one base from this, so it may be a read error. This chain connects TRBV7-9 to TRBJ2-1, with 12 bases matching TRBD2. The CDR3 totals 15 residues. Looked up from germline, CDR1 is SEHNR and CDR2 is FQNEAQ (reference sequence). The CDR3 DNA follows: TGTGCCAGCAGCTCCCCTAGCGGGAGGGTCAATGTGCAGTTCTTC. Protein product: CASSSPSGRVNVQFF.

This clonotype was seen ten or more times. The CDR3 region is CASSPKTGPSYEQYF. Written as DNA, the CDR3 is TGTGCCAGCAGTCCGAAGACAGGTCCCTCCTACGAGCAGTACTTC. The rearrangement uses TRBV28 and TRBJ2-7; TRBD1 is a possible D gene (6 bases). The CDR3 runs to 15 residues. Trimming pared 5 bases from V and 0 bases from J, leaving 14 bases between. Per germline, CDR1 MDHEN and CDR2 SYDVKM.

The chain couples TRBV4-2 to TRBJ1-2, with 11 bases aligning to TRBD1. The germline gives CDR1 LGHNA, CDR2 YNFKEQ. V lost 4 bases and J lost 3; bases outside the gene matches: 10. This CDR3 is 17 amino acids long. Written as DNA, the CDR3 is TGTGCCAGCAGCCGAGATCCCGGACAGGGGGCGGACTATGGCTACACCTTC. Its translation: CASSRDPGQGADYGYTF.

Many counts were recorded for this clonotype. The rearrangement uses TRBV19 and TRBJ2-7; D remains ambiguous. The CDR3 spans 13 residues. Per germline, CDR1 LNHDA and CDR2 SQIVND (reference sequence). Trimming pared 3 bases from V and 5 bases from J, leaving 11 bases between. The DNA of the CDR3 is TGTGCCAGTAGTATCCGGACCGAGAACGAGCAGTACTTC. Its protein product is CASSIRTENEQYF.

The chain is built from TRBV20-1 and TRBJ2-2; D might be TRBD2 (5 bases). The CDR3 totals 17 residues. The germline CDR1 and CDR2 sequences are DFQATT and SNEGSKA (reference sequence). The V end lost 0 bases, the J end lost 7 bases, and 21 bases lay between the germline ends. The CDR3 nucleotides read TGCAGTGCTAGAGAGACTATAAGTAGGGCGTCCCGCGGGGAGCTGTTTTTT. Amino acids: CSARETISRASRGELFF.

Remarks on this clonotype: Possible read error: a much larger clone is one base away. The chain employs TRBV15 and TRBJ1-5; a possible D gene is TRBD1 (6 bases). Germline V lookup: CDR1 LNHNV, CDR2 YYDKDF (reference sequence). There are 15 residues in the CDR3. The V gene lost 7 bases and the J gene lost 0 bases, with 13 bases spanning the gap. The CDR3 loop reads CATNMTGYSNQPQHF. CDR3 DNA: TGTGCCACCAACATGACAGGCTATAGCAATCAGCCCCAGCATTTT. The full variable domain, its missing parts supplied by reference TRBV15 and TRBJ1-5, is DAMVIQNPRYQVTQFGKPVTLSCSQTLNHNVMYWYQQKSSQAPKLLFHYYDKDFNNEADTPDNFQSRRPNTSFCFLDIRSPGLGDTAMYLCATNMTGYSNQPQHFGDGTRLSIL.

The table lists this clonotype with many counts. This sequence joins TRBV6-1 and TRBJ2-5, with D perhaps TRBD1 or TRBD2 (5 bases each). There are 15 residues in the CDR3. Per the germline V gene, CDR1 is MNHNS and CDR2 is SASEGT. Trimming left V 1 base short and J 5 bases short, with 14 bases between. CDR3 nucleotide sequence: TGTGCCAGCAGTGAAGTATCAGGGTCGGGGGAGACCCAGTACTTC. This encodes CASSEVSGSGETQYF.

This chain uses TRBV19 with TRBJ2-1, with a weak D call TRBD1 (6 bases). V lost 3 bases and J lost 4, with 13 bases in between. The CDR3 is 15 amino acids. Germline CDR1 and CDR2: LNHDA and SQIVND (reference sequence). The CDR3 sequence: CASSIVGTSYNEQFF. The CDR3 DNA sequence: TGTGCCAGTAGTATTGTGGGGACATCATACAATGAGCAGTTCTTC.

On this clonotype itself: A read error is possible here, since a much larger clone lies one base away. The chain uses TRBV11-2 and TRBJ2-1, with 9 bases fitting TRBD2. Germline V lookup: CDR1 SGHAT, CDR2 FQNNGV. The CDR3 runs to 16 residues. J lost 5 bases, V lost 5 bases, and 10 bases had no gene match. CDR3 amino acids: CASSACLAGKDNEQFF. DNA for the CDR3: TGTGCCAGCAGCGCCTGCCTAGCGGGGAAAGACAATGAGCAGTTCTTC.

The chain joins TRBV5-4 to TRBJ1-2; D may be TRBD1 (5 bases). CDR1 and CDR2 from the germline V gene are SGHNT and YYREEE (reference sequence). This CDR3 comprises 11 residues. Trimming cost V 4 bases and J 7 bases, with 8 bases left between them. CDR3 DNA: TGTGCCAGCAGCGTGAGGGGTGGCTACACCTTC. As protein: CASSVRGGYTF.

This clonotype occurred a few times. The chain combines TRBV29-1 with TRBJ1-1; 8 nucleotides match TRBD1. Germline CDR1 SQVTM, CDR2 ANQGSEA. Trimming took 6 bases from V and 11 from J; bases not matched to a gene: 20. The CDR3 spans 15 residues. The CDR3 DNA follows: TGCAGCGTATTCTCCCGGGACAGGCTAGCACCGGGGGCTTTCTTT. Translation gives CSVFSRDRLAPGAFF.

As regards this clonotype: This may arise from a read error, as a much more abundant clone is one base away. The genes are TRBV6-8 and TRBJ1-2; a possible D gene is TRBD1 (5 bases). From germline, CDR1 is MNHGY and CDR2 SAAAGT. The CDR3 spans 11 residues. The CDR3 sequence: CARRATYGYTF. CDR3 coding DNA: TGTGCCCGCAGGGCTACGTATGGCTACACCTTC.

This clonotype was found many times. The chain carries TRBV5-5 and TRBJ2-1, with 7 bases lining up with TRBD1. CDR3 size: 16 residues. Germline V gene lookup returns CDR1 SGHKS and CDR2 YYEKEE (reference sequence). After removal of 4 bases from V and 0 bases from J, the junction contained 7 bases not matched to a gene. The CDR3 loop is CASSPRDSSSYNEQFF. DNA for the CDR3: TGTGCCAGCAGCCCACGGGACAGTAGCTCCTACAATGAGCAGTTCTTC.

This clonotype turned up a few times. The V and J genes are TRBV5-6 and TRBJ2-5; D is unresolved. The CDR3 spans 12 residues. V lost 4 bases to trimming and J lost 0 bases, with 4 bases between them. Germline V CDR1 and CDR2: SGHDT, YYEEEE. The CDR3 sequence is CASSVDQETQYF. The CDR3 bases are TGTGCCAGCAGCGTAGACCAAGAGACCCAGTACTTC.

This clonotype occurred many times. The chain employs TRBV7-6 and TRBJ1-2; TRBD1 matches at 8 bases. The CDR3 contains 16 residues. J was trimmed by 1 base and V by 5 bases; bases with no gene match: 9. CDR1 SGHVS and CDR2 FNYEAQ come from the germline V gene. CDR3 region: CASSPRQGAYNYGYTF. DNA for the CDR3: TGTGCCAGCAGCCCTAGGCAGGGGGCCTATAACTATGGCTACACCTTC. Combining the CDR3 with reference TRBV7-6 and TRBJ1-2 gives the whole variable domain GAGVSQSPRYKVTKRGQDVALRCDPISGHVSLYWYRQALGQGPEFLTYFNYEAQQDKSGLPNDRFSAERPEGSISTLTIQRTEQRDSAMYRCASSPRQGAYNYGYTFGSGTRLTVV.

The chain links TRBV27 to TRBJ2-1; D possibly corresponds to TRBD2 (5 bases). Germline V lookup: CDR1 MNHEY, CDR2 SMNVEV (reference sequence). The germline V and J ends were trimmed by 6 bases and 2 bases, with 17 bases remaining between them. This CDR3 region has 16 residues. The CDR3 protein is CASRPTLGRTYNEQFF. The CDR3 nucleotides read TGTGCCAGCAGGCCCACACTAGGACGGACCTACAATGAGCAGTTCTTC.